This T cell receptor (beta chain) was retrieved from a study of cytomegalovirus exposure and HLA in healthy donors. 13 Jbeta primers and 60 Vbeta primers were used for the PCR. The method was immunoSEQ multiplex PCR; TCRdb's version includes in-frame clones alone and lacks a portion of them. The table has 150,000 to 200,000 clones, approximately 80% seen once. The CDR3 loop spans 15 amino acids. Germline lookup yields CDR1 SGHKS and CDR2 YYEKEE (reference sequence). Trimming stripped 0 bases from V and 1 base from J, with 11 bases between. The rearrangement joins TRBV5-5 to TRBJ2-7; the D gene is possibly TRBD1 (6 bases). The sequencing sample was made of PBMCs. The clonotype comes from a woman between 18 and 29 years old in good health and CMV-seronegative. The CDR3 loop is CASSLAPDSSYEQYF. The CDR3, as DNA: TGTGCCAGCAGCTTGGCACCGGACAGTTCCTACGAGCAGTACTTC.